Listed below are T cell receptor beta chains from one sample, sequenced in a study of cytomegalovirus exposure and HLA in healthy donors. The repertoire was sequenced with immunoSEQ multiplex PCR; TCRdb's copy has only in-frame clones and lacks some. This sample has approximately 100,000 clones, with roughly 73% found just once. The sequencing sample was made of PBMCs. The receptor set was obtained from a man in his forties or fifties in good health and CMV-seronegative. Each CDR3 is given with its conserved first and last residue. D genes are given only for firm matches. The listing skips clone size in some rows; elsewhere it reads once, few, many or a size class.

v_call	j_call	clone_size	d_call	cdr3_aa	cdr3_nt
TRBV19	TRBJ2-5	.	TRBD1	CASSGGTGPQETQYF	TGTGCCAGTAGTGGCGGGACAGGCCCCCAAGAGACCCAGTACTTC
TRBV2	TRBJ1-2	few	TRBD1	CASNRQGARGYTF	TGTGCCAGCAATAGACAGGGGGCACGTGGCTACACCTTC
TRBV5-8	TRBJ1-1	.	.	CASSFGGTGTRAFF	TGTGCCAGCAGCTTTGGGGGAACCGGGACTAGGGCTTTCTTT
TRBV7-9	TRBJ2-5	.	.	CASSFPGFETQYF	TGTGCCAGCAGCTTTCCGGGGTTTGAGACCCAGTACTTC
TRBV4-1	TRBJ2-1	.	.	CASSQGLDDYNEQFF	TGCGCCAGCAGCCAAGGACTCGATGACTACAATGAGCAGTTCTTC
TRBV19	TRBJ2-5	.	.	CASSRRGSQETQYF	TGTGCCAGTAGTAGAAGGGGATCCCAAGAGACCCAGTACTTC
TRBV7-2	TRBJ2-5	few	TRBD2	CASSPGGFPQETQYF	TGTGCCAGCAGCCCCGGGGGGTTTCCTCAAGAGACCCAGTACTTC
TRBV6-1	TRBJ2-1	.	TRBD2	CASSGGLAGGPEQFF	TGTGCCAGCAGTGGGGGACTAGCGGGGGGGCCTGAGCAGTTCTTC
TRBV5-4	TRBJ1-2	.	.	CASRLSVSGAANYGYTF	TGTGCCAGCAGGTTATCCGTTTCAGGGGCGGCAAACTATGGCTACACCTTC
TRBV5-1	TRBJ2-2	.	TRBD1	CASSRTGDTGELFF	TGCGCCAGCAGCAGGACAGGGGACACCGGGGAGCTGTTTTTT
TRBV19	TRBJ2-2	.	TRBD1	CASTGTGRRTGELFF	TGTGCCAGTACCGGGACAGGGCGAAGAACCGGGGAGCTGTTTTTT
TRBV6-6	TRBJ2-7	.	.	CASSYDSSYEQYF	TGTGCCAGCAGTTACGACAGCTCCTACGAGCAGTACTTC
TRBV15	TRBJ2-7	.	.	CATSRGGDSGTYEQYF	TGTGCCACCAGCAGAGGAGGGGACTCGGGCACCTACGAGCAGTACTTC
TRBV11-2	TRBJ1-3	once	.	CASSQQTGAGNTIYF	TGTGCCAGCAGCCAGCAAACAGGTGCGGGAAACACCATATATTTT
TRBV19	TRBJ1-6	.	.	CASSAGTGGNSPLHF	TGTGCCAGTAGTGCCGGGACGGGGGGGAATTCACCCCTCCACTTT
TRBV7-2	TRBJ2-7	.	TRBD2	CASSQSGVNSYEQYF	TGTGCCAGCAGCCAGAGCGGGGTTAACTCCTACGAGCAGTACTTC
TRBV6-1	TRBJ2-3	.	TRBD2	CASSEVAGGTDTQYF	TGTGCCAGCAGTGAAGTAGCGGGGGGCACAGATACGCAGTATTTT
TRBV9	TRBJ2-1	.	TRBD2	CASSVRAGGRNEQFF	TGTGCCAGCAGCGTACGGGCGGGGGGGCGTAATGAGCAGTTCTTC
TRBV7-9	TRBJ1-1	.	.	CASSSSRRGGNTEAFF	TGTGCCAGCAGCTCCAGCCGTCGGGGGGGGAACACTGAAGCTTTCTTT
TRBV2	TRBJ2-2	.	.	CASKRGNDITGELFF	TGTGCCAGCAAAAGGGGCAACGATATCACCGGGGAGCTGTTTTTT
TRBV11-2	TRBJ2-6	.	TRBD1	CASSPGGPGANVLTF	TGTGCCAGCAGCCCAGGGGGCCCTGGGGCCAACGTCCTGACTTTC
TRBV27	TRBJ2-2	few	.	CASSLSVGVGELFF	TGTGCCAGCAGTTTATCAGTAGGAGTCGGGGAGCTGTTTTTT
TRBV19	TRBJ2-1	.	TRBD2	CASSDNSGGNNEQFF	TGTGCCAGTAGTGATAATAGCGGGGGGAACAATGAGCAGTTCTTC
TRBV5-5	TRBJ1-5	.	.	CASSLGLENQPQHF	TGTGCCAGCAGCTTGGGTTTGGAGAACCAGCCCCAGCATTTT
TRBV6-1	TRBJ1-1	.	.	CASSEMTRDQRAFF	TGTGCCAGCAGTGAAATGACGAGGGATCAGAGGGCTTTCTTT
TRBV5-1	TRBJ2-3	few	TRBD2	CASSTAASGGTDTQYF	TGCGCCAGCAGCACCGCTGCTAGCGGAGGAACGGATACGCAGTATTTT
TRBV7-8	TRBJ1-1	few	TRBD1	CASSLIQGASTEAFF	TGTGCCAGCAGCTTAATACAGGGGGCGAGCACTGAAGCTTTCTTT
TRBV7-2	TRBJ2-3	.	TRBD1	CASSTDRGGPTDTQYF	TGTGCCAGCAGCACCGACAGGGGCGGGCCCACAGATACGCAGTATTTT
TRBV29-1	TRBJ2-5	.	TRBD2	CSVPGGLAGGETQYF	TGCAGCGTTCCCGGTGGGCTAGCGGGGGGGGAGACCCAGTACTTC
TRBV10-2	TRBJ2-3	.	.	CASGSPTQYF	TGCGCCAGCGGCTCACCCACGCAGTATTTT
TRBV6-1	TRBJ2-5	.	TRBD2	CASSIQGTIQETQYF	TGTGCCAGCAGTATCCAAGGGACTATCCAAGAGACCCAGTACTTC
TRBV6-5	TRBJ1-2	.	.	CASSLNRGLKNYGYTF	TGTGCCAGCAGTTTGAACCGCGGCCTCAAGAACTATGGCTACACCTTC
TRBV7-7	TRBJ1-4	.	TRBD1	CASSKGQGAAEKLFF	TGTGCCAGCAGCAAGGGACAGGGGGCGGCTGAAAAACTGTTTTTT
TRBV4-1	TRBJ2-7	few	TRBD2	CASSQSLAGGAYEQYF	TGCGCCAGCAGCCAATCACTAGCGGGGGGCGCCTACGAGCAGTACTTC
TRBV15	TRBJ1-5	.	TRBD1	CATSRDPRDRSNQPQHF	TGTGCCACCAGCAGAGATCCTCGGGACAGAAGCAATCAGCCCCAGCATTTT
TRBV2	TRBJ1-3	.	.	CASSELRSGNTIYF	TGTGCCAGCAGTGAACTCCGCTCTGGAAACACCATATATTTT
TRBV9	TRBJ1-1	few	TRBD1	CASSPRTGMNTEAFF	TGTGCCAGCAGCCCAAGGACAGGGATGAACACTGAAGCTTTCTTT
TRBV2	TRBJ2-2	.	TRBD1	CASRPGTANTGELFF	TGTGCCAGCAGGCCCGGGACAGCTAACACCGGGGAGCTGTTTTTT
TRBV7-9	TRBJ2-7	.	.	CASSSFGVNNYEQYF	TGTGCCAGCAGCTCCTTCGGGGTAAATAATTACGAGCAGTACTTC
TRBV4-2	TRBJ1-5	.	TRBD1	CASSLSAQGDQPQHF	TGTGCCAGCAGCCTAAGCGCCCAGGGGGATCAGCCCCAGCATTTT
TRBV7-9	TRBJ2-3	few	.	CASSSVDTQYF	TGTGCCAGCAGCTCCGTAGATACGCAGTATTTT
TRBV6-1	TRBJ2-1	.	TRBD2	CASSSAGGPSEQFF	TGTGCCAGCAGTTCAGCGGGGGGGCCGAGTGAGCAGTTCTTC
TRBV5-1	TRBJ2-7	.	TRBD1	CASSPGTVYQDEQYF	TGCGCCAGCAGCCCCGGGACAGTTTATCAGGACGAGCAGTACTTC
TRBV11-2	TRBJ1-6	.	.	CASSLERTARTPLHF	TGTGCCAGCAGCTTAGAAAGGACAGCCAGAACACCCCTCCACTTT
TRBV2	TRBJ1-3	.	TRBD1	CASSEGQGIGNTIYF	TGTGCCAGCAGTGAAGGACAGGGAATAGGAAACACCATATATTTT
TRBV9	TRBJ2-7	.	.	CASSPGQGPYEQYF	TGTGCCAGCAGCCCCGGACAAGGTCCCTACGAGCAGTACTTC
TRBV28	TRBJ2-3	.	TRBD2	CASSRSGGDTDTQYF	TGTGCCAGCAGCCGTAGCGGGGGGGACACAGATACGCAGTATTTT
TRBV7-9	TRBJ1-6	.	TRBD1	CSSSLTGTVASSYNSPLHF	TGTTCCAGCAGCTTAACCGGGACAGTGGCCTCCTCCTATAATTCACCCCTCCACTTT
TRBV2	TRBJ1-5	once	.	CASSEWGGGIGQPQHF	TGTGCCAGCAGTGAATGGGGCGGGGGGATCGGTCAGCCCCAGCATTTT
TRBV6-5	TRBJ1-2	few	TRBD1	CASSWGQGRYGYTF	TGTGCCAGCAGTTGGGGACAGGGTCGCTATGGCTACACCTTC
TRBV1	TRBJ2-2	.	.	CTSSQDRNGVAGELFF	TGCACCAGCAGCCAAGATCGGAACGGGGTAGCCGGGGAGCTGTTTTTT
TRBV9	TRBJ1-1	.	.	CASSVDGGRDTEAFF	TGTGCCAGCAGCGTAGACGGGGGGAGGGACACTGAAGCTTTCTTT
TRBV14	TRBJ1-2	.	TRBD1	CASSPRQGRNYGYTF	TGTGCCAGCAGCCCGAGACAGGGGAGGAACTATGGCTACACCTTC